Presented here are 10 T cell receptor beta chains from one specimen sequenced in a study of T cell clonality in common variable immunodeficiency. Study-level results: Reportedly, TCR beta sequences from common variable immunodeficiency showed fewer deletions and N-nucleotide insertions.

The method was immunoSEQ multiplex PCR; TCRdb's version includes in-frame clones alone and lacks a portion of them. The sample contains more than 20,000 clones, none of them singletons. No antigen is known for these receptors. The sequenced sample consisted of peripheral blood mononuclear cells. These TCRs come from a human donor with common variable immunodeficiency.

This clone was counted many times. The read is 3 residues too short to cover the CDR3 end, so that end is filled in from the germline J gene. This chain links TRBV19 with TRBJ2-1; the match to TRBD2 covers 14 bases. Germline CDR1 reads LNHDA; CDR2 reads SQIVND (reference sequence). J lost 4 bases, V lost 3 bases, and 8 bases had no gene match. This CDR3 contains 18 residues. CDR3 DNA (partial): TGTGCCAGTAGTATTTGGGGCTGGACTAGCGGGGGGTACAATGAG. Its protein is CASSIWGWTSGGYNE. The CDR3, in full, reads CASSIWGWTSGGYNEQFF.

This clone was observed a handful of times. The CDR3 end is not reached by the read, which stops 3 residues before it; the germline J gene fills it in. The gene calls are TRBV11-1 and TRBJ2-7; D is uncertain. The CDR3 length is 13 residues. CDR1 is SGHAT, CDR2 FQDESV, per germline (reference sequence). V shed 1 base and J shed 2 bases, with 6 bases lying between them. The DNA read from the CDR3 is TGTGCCAGCAGCTTAGGTCTACCCTACGAG. This gives the protein CASSLGLPYE. In full, the CDR3 is CASSLGLPYEQYF.

This clone came up many times. The CDR3 protein is CSASTSGGYNEQFF. The part of the CDR3 DNA that was read is TGCAGTGCCTCGACTAGCGGGGGGTACAATGAG. The rearrangement uses TRBV20-1 and TRBJ2-1; 13 bases match TRBD2. The CDR3 end is not reached by the read, which stops 3 residues before it; the germline J gene fills it in. The germline gives CDR1 DFQATT, CDR2 SNEGSKA (reference sequence). J was trimmed by 4 bases and V by 6 bases; bases with no gene match: 3. The CDR3 runs to 14 residues.

This clone showed up many times. Read data end 3 residues before the CDR3 end; the end is taken from the germline J gene. This rearrangement joins TRBV19 to TRBJ1-1, with D perhaps TRBD1 (6 bases). The germline CDR1 and CDR2 sequences are LNHDA and SQIVND (reference sequence). This CDR3 has 11 residues. The CDR3 sequence is CASSIRGKAFF. Incomplete CDR3 DNA: TGTGCCAGTAGTATCAGGGGTAAG.

By frequency in the sample, this clone is medium-sized. Read sequence stops 3 residues before the CDR3 end, and the germline J gene provides the missing end. The V and J genes are TRBV7-9 and TRBJ2-5, with 8 bases aligning to TRBD1. Germline assignment: CDR1 SEHNR and CDR2 FQNEAQ (reference sequence). CDR3 length: 14 residues. With 5 bases clipped from V and 1 base from J, the junction kept 3 bases outside the gene matches. Incomplete CDR3 DNA: TGTGCCAGCAGCCGGACAGGGTCCCAAGAGACC. Its protein product is CASSRTGSQET. The entire CDR3 is CASSRTGSQETQYF.

This clone occurred many times. The read ends 3 residues before the CDR3 terminus; that terminus is restored from the germline J gene. The V gene is TRBV20-1, the J gene TRBJ2-7; weak D call: TRBD1 (5 bases). The germline V gene encodes CDR1 DFQATT and CDR2 SNEGSKA (reference sequence). The CDR3 has 15 residues. V was clipped by 1 base and J by 1 base, with 14 bases between them. CDR3 residues: CSARVRGTPSYEQYF. Incomplete CDR3 DNA: TGCAGTGCTAGAGTTAGGGGCACCCCTTCCTACGAG.

This clone has a count of ten or more. Read data end 3 residues before the CDR3 end; the end is taken from the germline J gene. The chain joins TRBV10-3 to TRBJ1-6; a weak D match, TRBD1 (5 bases). The length of the CDR3 is 14 residues. The germline gives CDR1 ENHRY, CDR2 SYGVKD. V lost 1 base and J lost 10, with 11 bases in between. The covered CDR3 bases are TGTGCCATCAGTGAGTTAGGGGTAGGGTCACCC. It translates to CAISELGVGSP. The full CDR3 sequence reads CAISELGVGSPLHF.

There are many counts of this clone. The read finishes 3 residues shy of the CDR3 end, and the germline J gene is used to complete it. The V and J genes are TRBV5-5 and TRBJ2-5; D is unclear. CDR1 is SGHKS, CDR2 YYEKEE, per germline (reference sequence). The V end lost 1 base, the J end lost 1 base, and 5 bases lay between the germline ends. The length of the CDR3 is 13 residues. CDR3 residues: CASSLNGQETQYF. CDR3 DNA, as far as it was read: TGTGCCAGCAGCTTGAACGGCCAAGAGACC.

This clone came up many times. From the germline J gene comes the end of the CDR3, since the read stops 3 residues before it. The V gene is TRBV7-7, the J gene TRBJ2-5, with 7 bases lining up with TRBD1. This CDR3 has 12 residues. Germline V gene data show CDR1 as SSHAT and CDR2 as FNYEAQ (reference sequence). The V gene end was trimmed by 5 bases and the J gene end by 5 bases; junction bases not matched to a gene: 2. CDR3: CASSPTGETQYF. The part of the CDR3 DNA that was read is TGTGCCAGCAGCCCGACAGGGGAGACC. Variable domain in full (rest from reference TRBV7-7 and TRBJ2-5): GAGVSQSPRYKVTKRGQDVTLRCDPISSHATLYWYQQALGQGPEFLTYFNYEAQPDKSGLPSDRFSAERPEGSISTLTIQRTEQRDSAMYRCASSPTGETQYFGPGTRLLVL.

This clone was counted at least ten times. The observed sequence ends 3 residues before the CDR3 terminus, with the missing tail filled in from the germline J gene. The chain is built from TRBV20-1 and TRBJ2-2, with 7 bases that match TRBD2. J lost 3 bases, V lost 1 base, and 5 bases had no gene match. CDR1 is DFQATT, CDR2 SNEGSKA, per germline (reference sequence). CDR3 length equals 15 residues. CDR3 DNA, as far as it was read: TGCAGTGCTAGAGGGCGGGGGTACGACACCGGGGAG. It is translated as CSARGRGYDTGE. The full CDR3 is CSARGRGYDTGELFF.